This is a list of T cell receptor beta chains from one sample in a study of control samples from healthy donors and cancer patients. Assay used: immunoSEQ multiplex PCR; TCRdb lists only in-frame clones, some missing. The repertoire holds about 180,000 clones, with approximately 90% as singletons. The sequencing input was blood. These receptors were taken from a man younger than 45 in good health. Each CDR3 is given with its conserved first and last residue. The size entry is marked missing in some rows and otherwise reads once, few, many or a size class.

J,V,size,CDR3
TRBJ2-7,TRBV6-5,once,CASRGPGSLYEQYF
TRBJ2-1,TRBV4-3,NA,CASSQEWTGGNEQFF
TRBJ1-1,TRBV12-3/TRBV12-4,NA,CASSSQANTEAFF
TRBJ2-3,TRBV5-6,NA,CASSPGQPTDTQYF
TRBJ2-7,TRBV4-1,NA,CASSQDLLGREGLYEQYF
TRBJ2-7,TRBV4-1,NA,CASSQEGGGAGYEQYF
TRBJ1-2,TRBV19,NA,CASSSIGGTGRALSYGYTF
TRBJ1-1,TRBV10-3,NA,CATQDSSSTEAFF
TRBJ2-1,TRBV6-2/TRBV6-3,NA,CASSYSPIRGSYNEQFF
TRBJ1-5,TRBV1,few,CTSSLPTGDRGPNQPQHF
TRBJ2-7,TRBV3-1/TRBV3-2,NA,CASSLRGLAGNYEQYF
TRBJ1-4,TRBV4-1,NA,CASSQDGLGTNEKLFF
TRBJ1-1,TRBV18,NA,CASSPVAGAMNTEAFF
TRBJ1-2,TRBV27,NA,CATGARAYGYTF
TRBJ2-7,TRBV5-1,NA,CASSSTGLAFEQYF
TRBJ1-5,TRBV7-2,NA,CASSLALVGQRGNQPQHF
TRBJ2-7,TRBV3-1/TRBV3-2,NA,CASRRGLDEQYF
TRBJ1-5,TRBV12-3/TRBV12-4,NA,CASKGQSNQPQHF
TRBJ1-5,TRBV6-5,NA,CATDQGEDQPQHF
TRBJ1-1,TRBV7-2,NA,CASSLRGNGAFF
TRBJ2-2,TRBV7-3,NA,CASSSGPPGELFF
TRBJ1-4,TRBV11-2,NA,CASSLGNDATNEKLFF
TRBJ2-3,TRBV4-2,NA,CAGSLSSGSGTGDTQYF
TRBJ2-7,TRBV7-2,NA,CASSLNGPSLAYSYEQYF
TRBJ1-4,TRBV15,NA,CATSRWRMTNEKLFF
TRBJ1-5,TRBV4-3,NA,CASSQDWVRDQPQHF
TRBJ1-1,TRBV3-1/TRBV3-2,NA,CASSQVLGGCTEAFF
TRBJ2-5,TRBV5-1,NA,CASSSPGEETQYF
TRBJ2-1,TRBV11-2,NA,CASSGTSDEQFF
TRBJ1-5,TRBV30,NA,CAWSPGGGNQPQHF
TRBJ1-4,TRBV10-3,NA,CAISDPGTGYEKLFF
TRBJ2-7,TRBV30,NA,CAWSVTSGLATYEQYF
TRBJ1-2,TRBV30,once,CAWGPAGDSLYGYTF
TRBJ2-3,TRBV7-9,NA,CASSPSRLAGSTDTQYF
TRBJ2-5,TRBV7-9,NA,CASSLGTASQETQYF
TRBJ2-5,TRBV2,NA,CASSPPGGEGETQYF
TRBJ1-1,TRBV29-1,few,CSIRQGRTEAFF
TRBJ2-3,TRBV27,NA,CASSLAGGWGDTQYF
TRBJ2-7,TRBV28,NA,CASSSRGGAPYEQYF
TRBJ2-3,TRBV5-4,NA,CASSLVGAGIDTQYF
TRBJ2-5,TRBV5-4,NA,CASSPGLAGGYRETQYF
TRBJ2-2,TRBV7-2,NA,CASSLGVLSGELFF
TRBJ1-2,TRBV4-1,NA,CASSHAGQPYYGYTF
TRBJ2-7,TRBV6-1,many,CASSERGGRAASEQYF
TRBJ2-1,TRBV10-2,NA,CASRRLAGGGYNEQFF
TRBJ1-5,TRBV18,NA,CASSLYDRALNQPQHF
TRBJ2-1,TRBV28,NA,CASSFKLAGDLNEQFF
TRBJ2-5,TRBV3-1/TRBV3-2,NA,CASSQYGTGGETQYF
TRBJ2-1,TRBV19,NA,CASSIRLSGGEQFF
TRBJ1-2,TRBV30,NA,CAWSLGEAANYGYTF
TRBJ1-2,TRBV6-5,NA,CASRSGGGYTF
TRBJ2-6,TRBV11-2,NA,CASSPRGRTGVSGANVLTF
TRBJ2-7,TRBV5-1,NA,CASSTIPSYEQYF
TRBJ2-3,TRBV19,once,CASSIQAGVRLDTQYF
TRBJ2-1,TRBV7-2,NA,CASSQRGNEQFF